The clone carrying this T cell receptor (beta chain) was seen at least ten times. Its antigen is as yet unknown. CDR3 size: 12 residues. V lost 5 bases to trimming and J lost 7 bases, with 9 bases between them. The germline V gene has CDR1 LNHDA and CDR2 SQIVND (reference sequence). Sample collection consisted of 5 to 7.5 milliliters of peripheral blood drawn at each of two time points. TCR beta CDR3 amplification from genomic DNA was performed by two-round multiplex PCR. The use of primers specific to each TRBV and TRBJ gene characterized first-round PCR. A single record per CDR3 protein comes from TCRdb applying MiXCR to the multiplex PCR reads. The table includes about 15,000 distinct CDR3 sequences, around 29% detected once. The record originates from a study of prognosis after radiotherapy for stage I lung cancer. Overall study: Several developed distant metastases after radiotherapy (median around 7 months), and roughly 16 had no significant progression. General study points: Patients with distant metastases had lower Shannon entropy after stereotactic body radiation therapy.

The sequenced sample was PBMCs, obtained before or after stereotactic body radiation therapy (not recorded which). This sequence originates from a donor aged 50 or older with non-small cell lung cancer. The chain uses TRBV19 and TRBJ1-5; D is ambiguous. CDR3 sequence (DNA): TGTGCCAGTAGTGTTCCGGGGCAGCCCCAGCATTTT. It encodes CASSVPGQPQHF.